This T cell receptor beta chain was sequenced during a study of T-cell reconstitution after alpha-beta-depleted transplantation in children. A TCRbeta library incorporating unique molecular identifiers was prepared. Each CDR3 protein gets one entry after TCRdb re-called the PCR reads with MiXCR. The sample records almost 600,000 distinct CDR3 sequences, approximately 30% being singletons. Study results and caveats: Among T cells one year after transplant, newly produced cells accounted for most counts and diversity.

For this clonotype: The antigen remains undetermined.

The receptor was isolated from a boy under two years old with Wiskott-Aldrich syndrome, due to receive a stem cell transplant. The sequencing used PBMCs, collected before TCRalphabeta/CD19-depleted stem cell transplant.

The CDR3 protein is CASSLGASGYGYDNEQFF. DNA of the CDR3: TGCGCCAGCAGCTTGGGGGCTAGCGGATATGGATATGACAATGAGCAGTTCTTC. The rearrangement joins TRBV5-1 to TRBJ2-1, with 7 bases that match TRBD2. This CDR3 is 18 amino acids long. Germline V lookup: CDR1 SGHRS, CDR2 YFSETQ. V lost 0 bases, J lost 5 bases, and 14 bases stayed unmatched. The entire variable domain, with the rest obtained from reference TRBV5-1 and TRBJ2-1, is as follows: KAGVTQTPRYLIKTRGQQVTLSCSPISGHRSVSWYQQTPGQGLQFLFEYFSETQRNKGNFPGRFSGRQFSNSRSEMNVSTLELGDSALYLCASSLGASGYGYDNEQFFGPGTRLTVL.